This T cell receptor (beta chain) was identified during a study of T-cell reconstitution after alpha-beta-depleted transplantation in children. The J segment lost 2 bases and the V segment lost 1 base, leaving 7 bases of the junction unmatched. This CDR3 has 16 amino acids. Germline lookup yields CDR1 SGHRS and CDR2 YFSETQ. A library of TCRbeta sequences, prepared with unique molecular identifiers, was generated. TCRdb re-analysed the PCR reads in MiXCR, keeping a single row per CDR3 protein. Among about 540,000 distinct CDR3 sequences listed, around 19% were seen once. The sample here was PBMCs from the stem cell graft donor, taken from the stem cell graft. This clonotype was sampled from a human donor who donated a stem cell graft to a child with acute lymphoblastic leukemia. The chain links TRBV5-1 to TRBJ2-3; 7 nucleotides match TRBD2. This chain's CDR3 is CASSLRSSGNTDTQYF. CDR3 nucleotide sequence: TGCGCCAGCAGCTTGCGGTCTAGCGGTAACACAGATACGCAGTATTTT.